This section outlines one TCR beta chain sequence together with its context. Its antigen remains undetermined. The sample holds no much larger clone one base away, and base qualities are not on file. This sample is part of a study of cytomegalovirus exposure and HLA in healthy donors (dated by TCRdb to between 2016 and 2019). The study in broad terms: An earlier analysis of a few hundred of the donors reported under 300 Gb of sequence data and some 110 million unique TCR beta sequences obtained from some 200 million T cells. High-throughput TCR immunosequencing, statistical association of individual TCRs with disease status, and machine learning were combined to predict cytomegalovirus infection status. In a later analysis, previously published TCR beta repertoires from roughly 710 donors were re-analyzed and high-resolution HLA genotyping was added so that TCR occurrence patterns could be studied. About 280 gigabases of sequencing data and 70 million to 95 million unique TCR sequences made up an early release that covered roughly 670 HLA-typed donors. The aim of the study was to test whether cataloging public T cell receptors could identify signatures of past pathogen exposure. Donor age, sex, ethnicity and CMV serostatus were collected together with the repertoire data. Both class I and class II loci were covered by HLA typing, at four-digit resolution. The study used immunosequencing to profile the T cell repertoires of under 700 subjects and linked those repertoires to cytomegalovirus serostatus. In addition to the first cohort of about 650 subjects, a separate validation cohort of approximately 120 different subjects was used. All discovery cohort repertoires had been generated on a single sequencing platform. Rather than using new phenotypic data, the later analysis identified candidate immune exposures from TCR beta sequences and from how often those sequences occurred across donors. The genetic ancestry cluster associated with self-reported Caucasian donors included 70% to 85% of the 350 to 500 genotyped donors. About five DR-DQ haplotypes were handled as single units for association and clustering because linkage in the cohort was strong. The number of donors typed differed by locus, with about 629-630 for A, B, C, DRB1 and DQB1, more than 500 for DQA1, about 610 for DPA1, and some 440 for DPB1. On average, around 230,000 unique TCR beta nucleotide sequences were sequenced per donor among 300 to 500 genotyped donors of the cohort, with about 17% of those sequences being non-productive. Genome-wide SNP genotypes for about 65% of the 666 donors were used in a later genetic analysis, which treated that subset as a discovery cohort. An earlier analysis of around 540 of the donors applied high-throughput TCR beta sequencing to assess whether each TCR beta V gene segment acted as functional or pseudogenic. General findings and caveats noted by the study authors: The classifier was reported to diagnose cytomegalovirus status with high specificity and sensitivity in both the original cohort and the validation cohort. According to a later analysis, TCR association rates differed among HLA loci, with DRB1 alleles showing the most associated TCRs and HLA-C alleles showing the fewest. In a later analysis, HLA-associated TCR beta chains were found to be more clonally expanded and to have lower generation probabilities than equally common non-associated chains. A total of 150 or so TCR beta chains were listed by the study as associated with cytomegalovirus. Linkage disequilibrium might explain the correlated functional status among segregating V segments, but an unknown experimental factor could not be ruled out. V-gene and J-gene trimming of TCR beta chains was associated with a missense DCLRE1C variant in a later genetic analysis, and the association was replicated in an independent cohort. In vitro tests confirmed that three of the cytomegalovirus-associated TCR beta chains recognize cytomegalovirus antigens. For the cohort, immune exposure information was limited to CMV serostatus. While some public TCRs were present in many individuals, most TCR sequences turned up only very rarely across donors. In a later genetic analysis, fewer N-insertions in productive TCRs were reported among donors in an Asian-associated ancestry cluster than the approximately 710-donor mean. According to the authors, the approach could potentially be generalized to other disease states and immunological phenotypes. According to a later analysis, most CMV-associated TCR beta chains appeared to be HLA-restricted, and the HLA associations seemed to be driven largely by CMV exposure. A group of highly shared sequence variants was considered likely to be a technical artifact of the sequencing pipeline. In a later analysis, 15,000 to 20,000 TCR beta sequences were associated with specific HLA alleles at a false discovery rate of 0.05. According to a later analysis, parvovirus B19, influenza, CMV and Epstein-Barr virus appeared linked to several top co-occurrence clusters. Because some donors lacked HLA typing at each locus, the association tests relied only on the typed subset. Because the 87-base-pair reads could not distinguish some IMGT-functional V segments, including TRBV6-2 and TRBV6-3, those segments were excluded. Roughly uniform sequencing depth across donors was assumed in presence/absence analyses, although this assumption may not hold. When HLA alleles, especially DR and DQ, strongly co-occurred, attributing TCR associations to individual alleles was difficult. This cohort had only TCR beta chains sequenced, and the lack of alpha or paired-chain data limited which features could be detected. Because counts were too low, 15 to 20 rarely observed V segments, including chromosome 9 orphons, were excluded from the earlier analysis of around 590 of the donors. In an earlier analysis of 587 of the donors, most TCR beta V segments appeared in productive rearrangements about 90% or about 30% of the time, broadly matching IMGT annotations. A further reported finding was that TCR beta sequences accurately predicted the HLA-A and HLA-B alleles for most subjects in the first cohort.

V has 2 bases trimmed and J has 5 bases trimmed; junction bases matching no gene number 7. Measured from the cysteine to the phenylalanine, the CDR3 is 16 residues long. Only the CDR3 region is kept as DNA, spanning 48 bases read in frame from base 1. Based on the germline V gene (reference sequence), the CDR1 and CDR2 sequences are SEHNR and FQNEAQ. The cohort consisted of 650 to 700 healthy bone marrow donors. At the time of sampling, every cohort member was nominally healthy, though immune exposures that went unrecorded were likely present. The donor tested CMV seronegative and was one of the 352 seronegative cohort members. A peripheral blood sample was collected from each donor, and TCR beta sequencing was performed on peripheral blood mononuclear cells. The Qiagen DNeasy Blood Extraction Kit was used to extract genomic DNA from the blood cell samples. Library method: the immunoSEQ multiplex PCR assay. For the multiplex PCR, a mixture combining 60 forward primers for TCR Vbeta segments and 13 reverse primers for TCR Jbeta segments was used. A multiplex PCR assay on genomic DNA amplified the CDR3 region of rearranged TCR beta genes. The Illumina HiSeq System was used to sequence the amplified TCR beta libraries as 87-base-pair reads. Under the source paper's analysis protocol: A later analysis counted about 80 million unique TCR beta chains across the 550 to 700 repertoires, and about 10 million of these chains were shared by at least two donors. Raw reads were error-corrected and collapsed into unique sequences with a nearest-neighbor algorithm that merged closely related sequences to remove PCR and sequencing errors. V, D and J gene segments were assigned by aligning CDR3 sequences to IMGT reference sequences. For a sequence to be retained, a match of at least six nucleotides was required to both a V gene segment and a J gene segment. A rearrangement counted as productive if the CDR3 had no stop codons and remained in frame with V and J, and every other rearrangement counted as non-productive. CDR3 was defined according to IMGT convention as the region running from the second conserved V-encoded cysteine to the conserved J-encoded phenylalanine. The earlier analysis of some 580 of the donors excluded any sequence lacking an unambiguous match to a single V gene segment. In an earlier analysis of a few hundred of the donors, V segments were called functional above 56.7% productive rearrangements and were called segregating when the between-donor standard deviation exceeded 5%. A statistical classification framework was developed to diagnose cytomegalovirus status using the catalog of TCR beta chain sequences. A later analysis assigned V and J genes by comparing TCR nucleotide sequences with IMGT/GENE-DB human TR gene sequences. A later analysis assigned CDR3 sequences and most-parsimonious VDJ recombination scenarios with the TCRdist pipeline. In a later analysis, every TCR beta chain was defined by the combination of its CDR3 amino acid sequence and its V-gene family, and reads without a unique V-gene family were dropped. A later analysis removed nearly 600 highly shared, low-generation-probability nucleotide sequences to deal with suspected cross-contamination and a sequencing artifact. For each public chain, a later analysis derived a clonal expansion index from normalized ranks of inferred template counts within each repertoire. A later analysis computed generation probabilities with a VDJ recombination model fitted to out-of-frame rearrangements, and checked the results against IGoR. In a later analysis, hypergeometric tests were used to score TCR-TCR, TCR-HLA and TCR-CMV co-occurrence, with a repertoire-size bias correction applied to TCR pairs. To estimate false discovery rates, a later analysis permuted the HLA or CMV assignments 20 times. A later analysis grouped co-occurring TCRs with DBSCAN, adding TCRdist sequence similarity when clustering within HLA-allele-positive subsets. Repertoires with fewer than 30,000 or more than 120,000 public chains were left out of co-occurrence clustering, as were about 5 repertoires with anomalous nucleotide sharing. This is the immuneACCESS table as TCRdb keeps it, with only in-frame sequences that have V and J called. A part of the clones is gone; compared with another copy, unresolved V genes explain less than half, and the rest is unexplained. V and J calls plus clone size are reproduced from that table; the DNA served to infer D and trimming. The sample table records around 200,000 clones; approximately 85% of these occur just once. Roughly 0.8% of the sample is held by the ten biggest clonotypes.

This receptor was taken from a woman between 18 and 29 years old in good health and CMV-seronegative. The sample consisted of PBMCs. This chain joins TRBV7-9 to TRBJ2-1; 9 nucleotides in the junction match TRBD2. The sequenced DNA is TGTGCCAGCAGCTTAAGTGTAGCGGGGGTTGACAATGAGCAGTTCTTC. This translates into CASSLSVAGVDNEQFF.